The present TCR beta chain was sequenced within a study of cytomegalovirus exposure and HLA in healthy donors. Points from the study as a whole: In an earlier analysis, productive rearrangement rates for most beta V segments clustered near 87% or 30%. It was taken for granted in presence/absence analyses that sequencing depth across donors was roughly uniform. Upon later analysis, HLA-associated TCR beta chains proved more clonally expanded than other, equally common chains.

The PCR used 60 Vbeta and 13 Jbeta primers. Here immunoSEQ multiplex PCR was the method, and the copy in TCRdb shows in-frame clones only, minus some. This table has 100,000 to 150,000 clones, 65% to 90% appearing once. The CDR3 length is 15 residues. The germline CDR1 and CDR2 sequences are SGHRS and YFSETQ. Trimming took off 5 bases at V and 3 bases at J, with 14 bases between the two ends. In regard to this clone: Antigen: not known.

The chain is built from TRBV5-1 and TRBJ2-2; tentative D call: TRBD2 (6 bases). The receptor's source is a man aged 45 to 65 in good health and CMV-seronegative. Sample: PBMCs. The CDR3, as DNA: TGCGCCAGCAGTTGGAGGGCCAGGGACACCGGGGAGCTGTTTTTT. Its protein is CASSWRARDTGELFF.